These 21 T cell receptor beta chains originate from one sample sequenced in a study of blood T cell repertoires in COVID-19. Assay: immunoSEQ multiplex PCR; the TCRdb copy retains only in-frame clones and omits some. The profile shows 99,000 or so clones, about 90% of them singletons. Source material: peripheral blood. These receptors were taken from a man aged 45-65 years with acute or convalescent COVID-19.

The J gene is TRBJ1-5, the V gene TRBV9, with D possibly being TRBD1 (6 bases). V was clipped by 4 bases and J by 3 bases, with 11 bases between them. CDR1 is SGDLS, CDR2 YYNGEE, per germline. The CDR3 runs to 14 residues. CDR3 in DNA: TGTGCCAGCAGCCGAGGGGGGGACAATCAGCCCCAGCATTTT. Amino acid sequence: CASSRGGDNQPQHF.

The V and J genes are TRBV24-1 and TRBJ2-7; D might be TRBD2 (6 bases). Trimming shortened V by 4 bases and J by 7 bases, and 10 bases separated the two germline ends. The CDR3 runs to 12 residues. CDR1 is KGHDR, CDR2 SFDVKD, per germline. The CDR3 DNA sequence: TGTGCCACCAGTGAAGGGACTCGAGAGCAGTACTTC. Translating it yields CATSEGTREQYF.

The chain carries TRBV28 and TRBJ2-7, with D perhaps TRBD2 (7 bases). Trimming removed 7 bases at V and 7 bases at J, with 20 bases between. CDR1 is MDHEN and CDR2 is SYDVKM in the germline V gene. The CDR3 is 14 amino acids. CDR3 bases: TGTGCCAGCATAGGAGGGGGGGCCCCCCAAGAGCAGTACTTC. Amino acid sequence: CASIGGGAPQEQYF.

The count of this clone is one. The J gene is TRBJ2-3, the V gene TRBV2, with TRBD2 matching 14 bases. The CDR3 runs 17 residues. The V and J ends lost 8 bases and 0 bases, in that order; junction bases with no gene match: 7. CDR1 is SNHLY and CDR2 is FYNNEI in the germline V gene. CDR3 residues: CASWGLAGDSSTDTQYF. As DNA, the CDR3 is TGTGCCAGCTGGGGACTAGCGGGAGACTCTAGCACAGATACGCAGTATTTT.

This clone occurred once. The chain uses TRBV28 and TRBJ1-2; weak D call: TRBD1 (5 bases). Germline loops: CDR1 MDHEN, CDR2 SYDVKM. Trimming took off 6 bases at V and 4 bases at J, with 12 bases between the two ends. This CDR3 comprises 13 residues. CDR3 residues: CASRSGRTYGYTF. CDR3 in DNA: TGTGCCAGCAGATCAGGGAGGACCTATGGCTACACCTTC.

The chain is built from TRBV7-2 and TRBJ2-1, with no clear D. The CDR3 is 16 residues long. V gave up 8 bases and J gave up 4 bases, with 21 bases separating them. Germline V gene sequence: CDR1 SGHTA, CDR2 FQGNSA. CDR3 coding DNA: TGTGCCAGCTTGTTCTTCGGTTCGAACTCGTACAATGAGCAGTTCTTC. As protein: CASLFFGSNSYNEQFF. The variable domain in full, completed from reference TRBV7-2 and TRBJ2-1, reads GAGVSQSPSNKVTEKGKDVELRCDPISGHTALYWYRQSLGQGLEFLIYFQGNSAPDKSGLPSDRFSAERTGGSVSTLTIQRTQQEDSAVYLCASLFFGSNSYNEQFFGPGTRLTVL.

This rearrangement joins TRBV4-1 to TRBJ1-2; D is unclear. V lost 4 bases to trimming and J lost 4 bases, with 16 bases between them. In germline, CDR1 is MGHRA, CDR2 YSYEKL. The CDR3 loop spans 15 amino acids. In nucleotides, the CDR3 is TGCGCCAGCAGCCGAGGTGAACCTACGGGCTATGGCTACACCTTC. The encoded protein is CASSRGEPTGYGYTF.

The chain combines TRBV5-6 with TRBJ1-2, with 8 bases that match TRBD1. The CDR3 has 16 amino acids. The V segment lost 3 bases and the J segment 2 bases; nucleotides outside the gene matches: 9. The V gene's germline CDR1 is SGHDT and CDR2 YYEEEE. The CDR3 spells CASSWTGIRVNYGYTF. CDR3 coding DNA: TGTGCCAGCAGCTGGACAGGGATTAGGGTGAACTATGGCTACACCTTC.

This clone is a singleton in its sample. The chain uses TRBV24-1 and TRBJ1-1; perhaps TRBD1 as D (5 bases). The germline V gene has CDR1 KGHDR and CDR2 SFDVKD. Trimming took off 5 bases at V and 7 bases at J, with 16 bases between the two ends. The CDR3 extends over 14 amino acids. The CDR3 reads CATSVGPGGSEAFF. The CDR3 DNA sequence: TGTGCCACCAGTGTAGGGCCCGGGGGGAGTGAAGCTTTCTTT.

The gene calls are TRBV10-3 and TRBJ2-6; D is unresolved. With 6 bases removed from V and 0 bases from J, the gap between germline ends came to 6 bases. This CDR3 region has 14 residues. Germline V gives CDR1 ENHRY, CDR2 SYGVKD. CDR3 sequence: CAIRQSSGANVLTF. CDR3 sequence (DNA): TGTGCCATCAGACAGAGCTCTGGGGCCAACGTCCTGACTTTC.

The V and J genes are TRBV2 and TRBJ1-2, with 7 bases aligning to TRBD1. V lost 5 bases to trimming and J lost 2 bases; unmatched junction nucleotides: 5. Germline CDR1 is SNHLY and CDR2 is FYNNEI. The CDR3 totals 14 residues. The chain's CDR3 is CASSRGQKNYGYTF. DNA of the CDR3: TGTGCCAGCAGTAGGGGACAGAAGAACTATGGCTACACCTTC.

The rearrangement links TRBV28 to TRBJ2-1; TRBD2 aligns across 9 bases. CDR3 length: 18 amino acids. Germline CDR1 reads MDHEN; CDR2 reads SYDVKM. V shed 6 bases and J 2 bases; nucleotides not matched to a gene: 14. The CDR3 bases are TGTGCCAGCAGCCCATCCTTAGGGGCGGGAGGGACCTACAATGAGCAGTTCTTC. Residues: CASSPSLGAGGTYNEQFF. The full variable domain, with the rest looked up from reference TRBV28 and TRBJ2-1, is DVKVTQSSRYLVKRTGEKVFLECVQDMDHENMFWYRQDPGLGLRLIYFSYDVKMKEKGDIPEGYSVSREKKERFSLILESASTNQTSMYLCASSPSLGAGGTYNEQFFGPGTRLTVL.

The CDR3 nucleotides read TGTGCCAGTAGTTTCCGACAGGGACGACTGTACAATGAGCAGTTCTTC. Its translation is CASSFRQGRLYNEQFF. The chain carries TRBV19 and TRBJ2-1; 7 bases are a match to TRBD1. The junction had 11 bases not matched to a gene; V was cut back by 5 bases and J by 4 bases. The germline CDR1 and CDR2 sequences are LNHDA and SQIVND (reference sequence). The CDR3 is 16 amino acids.

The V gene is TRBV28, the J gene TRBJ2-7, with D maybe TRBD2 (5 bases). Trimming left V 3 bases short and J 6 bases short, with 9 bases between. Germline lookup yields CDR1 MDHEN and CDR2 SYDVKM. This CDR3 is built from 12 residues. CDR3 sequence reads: CASSFGLFEQYF. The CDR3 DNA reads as TGTGCCAGCAGTTTTGGACTGTTCGAGCAGTACTTC.

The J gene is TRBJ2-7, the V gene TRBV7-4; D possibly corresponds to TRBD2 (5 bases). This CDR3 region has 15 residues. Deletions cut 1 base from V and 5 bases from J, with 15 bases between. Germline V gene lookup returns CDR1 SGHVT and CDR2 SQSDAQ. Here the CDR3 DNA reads TGTGCCAGCAGCTTAGTAACTTTGGCCGGGGACGAGCAGTACTTC. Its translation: CASSLVTLAGDEQYF.

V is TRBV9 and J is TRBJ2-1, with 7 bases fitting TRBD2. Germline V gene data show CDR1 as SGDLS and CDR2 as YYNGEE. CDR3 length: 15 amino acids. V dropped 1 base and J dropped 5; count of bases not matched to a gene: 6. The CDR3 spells CASSVHASGNNEQFF. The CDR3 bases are TGTGCCAGCAGCGTACATGCTAGCGGAAACAATGAGCAGTTCTTC.

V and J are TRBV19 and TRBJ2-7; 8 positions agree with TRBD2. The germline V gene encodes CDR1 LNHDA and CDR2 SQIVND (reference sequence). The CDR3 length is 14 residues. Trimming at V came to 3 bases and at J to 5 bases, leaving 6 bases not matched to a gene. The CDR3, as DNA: TGTGCCAGTAGTATCGGGCTAGCGGGTGACGAGCAGTACTTC. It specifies CASSIGLAGDEQYF.

The CDR3 coding sequence is TGCGCCAGCAGCCAAACCGGGACAGGGGCTGAAAAACTGTTTTTT. Its translation is CASSQTGTGAEKLFF. The rearrangement uses TRBV4-1 and TRBJ1-4; 10 bases match TRBD1. Trimming took 2 bases from V and 7 from J; bases not matched to a gene: 4. The CDR3 contains 15 residues. CDR1 and CDR2 from the germline V gene are MGHRA and YSYEKL.

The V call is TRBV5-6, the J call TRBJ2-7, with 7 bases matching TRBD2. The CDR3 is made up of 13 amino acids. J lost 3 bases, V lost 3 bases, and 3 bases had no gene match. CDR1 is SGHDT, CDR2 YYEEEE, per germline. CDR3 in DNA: TGTGCCAGCAGCTCCGGACTAGTCTACGAGCAGTACTTC. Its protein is CASSSGLVYEQYF.

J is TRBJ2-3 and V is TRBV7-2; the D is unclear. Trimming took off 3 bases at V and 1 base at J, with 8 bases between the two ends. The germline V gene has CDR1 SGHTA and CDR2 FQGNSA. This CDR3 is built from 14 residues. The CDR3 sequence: CASSFQSGTDTQYF. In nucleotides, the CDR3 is TGTGCCAGCAGCTTTCAGTCCGGCACAGATACGCAGTATTTT.

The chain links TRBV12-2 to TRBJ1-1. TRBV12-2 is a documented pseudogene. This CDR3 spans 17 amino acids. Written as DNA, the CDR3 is TGTGCAAGTCGCTTAGTGGGGGGGGCAGACCTGAACACTGAAGCTTTCTTT. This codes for CASRLVGGADLNTEAFF.